Listed here are 23 T cell receptor beta chains from one sample, sequenced in a study of T cells in Graves' hyperthyroidism and ophthalmopathy. Amplification yielded TCR beta CDR3 regions, with RNA transcripts as the source. First-round RT-PCR with HTBI primers amplified the TCR CDR3 region. Using its own MiXCR run on the multiplex PCR reads, TCRdb lists one record per CDR3 protein. The table records about 690,000 distinct CDR3 sequences, 15% to 20% of them present only once. Input material: blood. The origin of the receptors is a man aged 50 to 60 with Graves' hyperthyroidism.

V usage is TRBV28 and J usage is TRBJ2-1; 10 bases fit TRBD2. Germline-derived CDR1 and CDR2 are MDHEN and SYDVKM. The CDR3 runs 14 residues. Trimming cost V 9 bases and J 3 bases; bases outside gene matches: 5. The CDR3 DNA sequence: TGTGCCAGTAACGGGACTAGCGACTACAATGAGCAGTTCTTC. Translation gives CASNGTSDYNEQFF.

V is TRBV7-2 and J is TRBJ1-3, with no clear D. This CDR3 comprises 15 residues. Germline V gene sequence: CDR1 SGHTA, CDR2 FQGNSA. V lost 3 bases to trimming and J lost 2 bases, with 11 bases between them. The CDR3: CASSFFVSPGNTIYF. CDR3 coding DNA: TGTGCCAGCAGCTTTTTTGTTTCGCCTGGAAACACCATATATTTT.

This clonotype was found many times. The chain combines TRBV20-1 with TRBJ2-7; D unclear. The CDR3 has 13 residues. Per the germline V gene, CDR1 is DFQATT and CDR2 is SNEGSKA (reference sequence). The DNA of the CDR3 is TGCAGCCACCGAGAGGCCAGAAACTACGAGCAGTACTTC. Amino acids: CSHREARNYEQYF.

This sequence joins TRBV7-9 and TRBJ2-4, with 7 bases matching TRBD2. The CDR3 covers 15 residues. Germline loops: CDR1 SEHNR, CDR2 FQNEAQ (reference sequence). The junction had 7 bases not matched to a gene; V was cut back by 1 base and J by 7 bases. The CDR3 reads CASSLGVGRRNIQYF. CDR3 in DNA: TGTGCCAGCAGCTTAGGTGTCGGGAGGAGGAACATTCAGTACTTC. The whole variable domain, filled in from reference TRBV7-9 and TRBJ2-4, reads DTGVSQNPRHKITKRGQNVTFRCDPISEHNRLYWYRQTLGQGPEFLTYFQNEAQLEKSRLLSDRFSAERPKGSFSTLEIQRTEQGDSAMYLCASSLGVGRRNIQYFGAGTRLSVL.

This clonotype has ten or more counts. This rearrangement joins TRBV7-9 to TRBJ2-2; 7 bases map to TRBD1. There are 14 residues in the CDR3. After removal of 0 bases from V and 5 bases from J, the junction contained 0 bases not matched to a gene. Germline CDR1 reads SEHNR; CDR2 reads FQNEAQ (reference sequence). Written as DNA, the CDR3 is TGTGCCAGCAGCTTAGCCAGGGGGACCGGGGAGCTGTTTTTT. Translated: CASSLARGTGELFF.

This clonotype was seen many times. The V call is TRBV24-1, the J call TRBJ2-3, with D unresolved. V was pared by 5 bases and J by 5 bases, with 22 bases between. This CDR3 is built from 17 residues. Germline CDR1 is KGHDR and CDR2 is SFDVKD. The CDR3 loop is CATSAAEVLGRQDTQYF. The CDR3 DNA reads as TGTGCCACCAGTGCCGCTGAGGTATTAGGTCGACAAGATACGCAGTATTTT.

This clonotype came up many times. The chain carries TRBV6-2 or TRBV6-3 and TRBJ1-1, with D possibly TRBD1 on 5 matching bases. Germline V gene sequence: CDR1 MNHEY, CDR2 SVGEGT. V lost 3 bases, J lost 1 base, and 12 bases lay in between. The CDR3 spans 15 residues. The CDR3 region is CASSYGTAENTEAFF. CDR3 nucleotide sequence: TGTGCCAGCAGTTATGGGACGGCCGAGAACACTGAAGCTTTCTTT.

As for this clonotype: Since a much larger clone is just one base distant, this may be a read error. The chain carries TRBV27 and TRBJ2-7, with D tentatively TRBD2 (6 bases). The V and J ends lost 3 bases and 3 bases respectively, with 18 bases between them. CDR3 length equals 16 residues. CDR1 and CDR2 (germline): MNHEY, SMNVEV (reference sequence). The CDR3 nucleotides are TGTGCCAGCAGTTTGGCAATTAGCGGAGGACTCTACGAGCAGTACTTC. This translates into CASSLAISGGLYEQYF.

This clonotype was seen only a few times. The CDR3 here is CASSVEGEKHEQYF. The CDR3 DNA reads TGTGCCAGCAGCGTAGAGGGGGAGAAGCACGAGCAGTACTTC. The rearrangement uses TRBV9 and TRBJ2-7, with D maybe TRBD1 (6 bases). This CDR3 comprises 14 residues. The V end was cut by 0 bases, the J end by 5 bases, with 12 bases between. From germline, CDR1 is SGDLS and CDR2 YYNGEE.

This clonotype was seen at least ten times. The chain joins TRBV12-3 or TRBV12-4 to TRBJ2-5; D call uncertain. Trimming stripped 8 bases from V and 5 bases from J, with 9 bases between. The CDR3 has 11 residues. The CDR3 DNA reads as TGTGCCAGCTCAAATACGGAGACCCAGTACTTC. This codes for CASSNTETQYF.

The rearrangement uses TRBV3-1 and TRBJ2-1, with D possibly TRBD2 on 5 matching bases. The germline gives CDR1 LGHDT, CDR2 YNNKEL (reference sequence). The V and J ends lost 0 bases and 7 bases respectively, with 16 bases between them. This CDR3 is built from 16 residues. This CDR3 is CASSQEVIARGNEQFF. In nucleotides, the CDR3 is TGTGCCAGCAGCCAAGAGGTTATAGCGAGAGGGAATGAGCAGTTCTTC.

This clonotype occurred many times. The V gene is TRBV7-2, the J gene TRBJ1-2; D unclear. CDR3 size: 13 residues. From germline, CDR1 is SGHTA and CDR2 FQGNSA. V was shortened by 5 bases and J by 5 bases, with 12 bases between the two germline ends. The CDR3 is CASSPQLGYGYTF. The CDR3 nucleotides are TGTGCCAGCAGCCCACAACTAGGTTATGGCTACACCTTC.

The table lists this clonotype with many counts. The gene calls are TRBV7-3 and TRBJ2-7; TRBD2 aligns across 14 bases. V gave up 2 bases and J gave up 4 bases; unmatched junction bases: 4. Germline CDR1 SGHTA, CDR2 FQGTGA. The CDR3 extends over 16 amino acids. The CDR3 region has the DNA TGTGCCAGCAGCTTACCCGGGACTAGCGGGAGTTACGAGCAGTACTTC. Amino acid sequence: CASSLPGTSGSYEQYF.

This clonotype was detected many times. V is TRBV6-2 or TRBV6-3 and J is TRBJ2-7, with 9 positions matching TRBD2. V was clipped by 2 bases and J by 6 bases; unmatched bases: 8. This CDR3 has 15 residues. Germline V gene sequence: CDR1 MNHEY, CDR2 SVGEGT. For the CDR3, the DNA is TGTGCCAGCAGTTACGGCCTAGCGGGAAGGTTCGAGCAGTACTTC. This gives the protein CASSYGLAGRFEQYF.

About this clonotype: This clone may be a read error of a much larger clone one base away. This chain connects TRBV20-1 to TRBJ2-5; possible D gene TRBD2, 6 bases. The germline gives CDR1 DFQATT, CDR2 SNEGSKA (reference sequence). The CDR3 covers 15 residues. Trimming cost V 2 bases and J 5 bases, with 18 bases left between them. The chain's CDR3 is CSARRSGAGGETQYF. As DNA, the CDR3 is TGCAGTGCTAGAAGGTCGGGAGCCGGCGGGGAGACCCAGTACTTC.

This chain uses TRBV28 with TRBJ2-7; 7 nucleotides line up with TRBD2. The CDR3 length is 15 residues. Losses at the gene ends were 7 bases for V and 5 bases for J; bases not matched to a gene: 14. The germline V gene has CDR1 MDHEN and CDR2 SYDVKM. This CDR3 is CASISASGYPDEQYF. In DNA, the CDR3 is TGTGCCAGCATCTCCGCTAGCGGATACCCCGACGAGCAGTACTTC.

This clonotype turned up a few times. The rearrangement joins TRBV6-1 to TRBJ2-7; perhaps TRBD2 as D (5 bases). CDR1 is MNHNS, CDR2 SASEGT, per germline. The length of the CDR3 is 15 residues. V dropped 5 bases and J dropped 5 bases, with 19 bases sitting between them. The chain's CDR3 is CASSSGTAASNEQYF. DNA of the CDR3: TGTGCCAGCAGTTCTGGAACAGCGGCCTCTAACGAGCAGTACTTC.

This clonotype has a count of ten or more. The chain combines TRBV12-3 or TRBV12-4 with TRBJ2-3, with D perhaps being TRBD1 or TRBD2 (5 bases each). With 2 bases removed from V and 6 bases from J, the gap between germline ends came to 15 bases. The CDR3 covers 15 residues. CDR3 sequence (DNA): TGTGCCAGCAGTTTAAGGTCTGGGGGTGATGATACGCAGTATTTT. Protein sequence: CASSLRSGGDDTQYF.

This clonotype was seen at least ten times. The chain carries TRBV2 and TRBJ1-5, with D hard to call. Looked up from germline, CDR1 is SNHLY and CDR2 is FYNNEI. The CDR3 sequence is 18 residues long. The V and J ends lost 6 bases and 1 base respectively, with 22 bases between them. CDR3 residues: CASSTTRRGGSSNQPQHF. The CDR3 DNA follows: TGTGCCAGCAGCACTACTAGACGGGGAGGGTCCAGCAATCAGCCCCAGCATTTT. Combining the CDR3 with reference TRBV2 and TRBJ1-5 gives the whole variable domain EPEVTQTPSHQVTQMGQEVILRCVPISNHLYFYWYRQILGQKVEFLVSFYNNEISEKSEIFDDQFSVERPDGSNFTLKIRSTKLEDSAMYFCASSTTRRGGSSNQPQHFGDGTRLSIL.

This clonotype was seen ten or more times. The gene calls are TRBV27 and TRBJ2-2; the D gene is possibly TRBD1 (7 bases). Germline V lookup: CDR1 MNHEY, CDR2 SMNVEV (reference sequence). The CDR3 runs to 15 residues. V was clipped by 4 bases and J by 5 bases, with 14 bases between them. The CDR3 spells CASSWTSGGTGELFF. The CDR3 DNA reads as TGTGCCAGCAGTTGGACATCAGGGGGGACCGGGGAGCTGTTTTTT.

V is TRBV10-3 and J is TRBJ2-1, with D perhaps matching TRBD1 or TRBD2 (5 bases each). The CDR3 runs to 12 residues. Germline V gene lookup returns CDR1 ENHRY and CDR2 SYGVKD. The V and J ends lost 4 bases and 9 bases respectively, with 10 bases between them. In DNA form, the CDR3 reads TGTGCCATCAGTGTTGGGGGTGGTGAGCAGTTCTTC. The encoded protein is CAISVGGGEQFF.

This clonotype was detected a few times. V usage is TRBV19 and J usage is TRBJ1-1; D unresolved. Germline V gene sequence: CDR1 LNHDA, CDR2 SQIVND (reference sequence). The V end was cut by 4 bases, the J end by 5 bases, with 14 bases between. This CDR3 is 14 amino acids long. This chain's CDR3 is CASSTVFYGTEAFF. The CDR3 DNA reads TGTGCCAGTAGTACGGTTTTTTATGGAACTGAAGCTTTCTTT.

This clonotype has ten or more counts. This sequence joins TRBV28 and TRBJ2-7, with a weak D call TRBD2 (6 bases). The V end lost 3 bases, the J end lost 0 bases, and 9 bases lay between the germline ends. Germline CDR1 reads MDHEN; CDR2 reads SYDVKM. The CDR3 is 14 amino acids. CDR3 DNA: TGTGCCAGCAGTTTGGCGGGGAGCTCCTACGAGCAGTACTTC. Translation gives CASSLAGSSYEQYF.